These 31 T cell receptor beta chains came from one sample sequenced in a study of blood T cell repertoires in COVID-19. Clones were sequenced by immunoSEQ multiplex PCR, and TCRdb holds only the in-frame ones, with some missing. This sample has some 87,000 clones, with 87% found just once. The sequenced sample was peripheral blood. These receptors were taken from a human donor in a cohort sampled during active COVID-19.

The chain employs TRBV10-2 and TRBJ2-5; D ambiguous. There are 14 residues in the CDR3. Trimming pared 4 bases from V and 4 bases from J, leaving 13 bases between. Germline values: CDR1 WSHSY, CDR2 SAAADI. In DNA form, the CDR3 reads TGCGCCAGCAGTGTGGGTAGCCAGCGAGAGACCCAGTACTTC. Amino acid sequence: CASSVGSQRETQYF.

CDR3 coding DNA: TGTGCCAGCAGCCATCGTTGGGGGCTAAAGGATACGCAGTATTTT. This sequence encodes CASSHRWGLKDTQYF. The V and J genes are TRBV5-6 and TRBJ2-3, with D possibly matching TRBD1 (6 bases). The germline V gene encodes CDR1 SGHDT and CDR2 YYEEEE. The CDR3 is 15 residues long. Between the trimmed V and J ends, which lost 4 bases and 6 bases, there was a span of 18 bases.

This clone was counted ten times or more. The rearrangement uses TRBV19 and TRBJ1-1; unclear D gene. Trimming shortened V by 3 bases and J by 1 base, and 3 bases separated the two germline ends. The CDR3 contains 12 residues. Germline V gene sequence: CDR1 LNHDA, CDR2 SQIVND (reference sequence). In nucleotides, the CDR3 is TGTGCCAGTAGTATCCGGAACACTGAAGCTTTCTTT. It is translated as CASSIRNTEAFF. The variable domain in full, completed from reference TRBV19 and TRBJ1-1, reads DGGITQSPKYLFRKEGQNVTLSCEQNLNHDAMYWYRQDPGQGLRLIYYSQIVNDFQKGDIAEGYSVSREKKESFPLTVTSAQKNPTAFYLCASSIRNTEAFFGQGTRLTVV.

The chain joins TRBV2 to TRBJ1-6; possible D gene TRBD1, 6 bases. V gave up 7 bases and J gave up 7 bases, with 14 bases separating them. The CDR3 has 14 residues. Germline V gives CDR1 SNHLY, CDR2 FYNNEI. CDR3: CASTRTAANSPLHF. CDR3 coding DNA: TGTGCCAGCACCAGGACAGCAGCCAATTCACCCCTCCACTTT. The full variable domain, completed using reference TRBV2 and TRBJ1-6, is EPEVTQTPSHQVTQMGQEVILRCVPISNHLYFYWYRQILGQKVEFLVSFYNNEISEKSEIFDDQFSVERPDGSNFTLKIRSTKLEDSAMYFCASTRTAANSPLHFGNGTRLTVT.

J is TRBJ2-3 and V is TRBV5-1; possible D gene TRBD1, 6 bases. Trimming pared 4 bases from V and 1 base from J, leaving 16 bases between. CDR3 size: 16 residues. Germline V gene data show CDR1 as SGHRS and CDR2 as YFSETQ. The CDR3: CASSPPTGIGTDTQYF. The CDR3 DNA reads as TGCGCCAGCAGCCCACCTACAGGGATCGGCACAGATACGCAGTATTTT.

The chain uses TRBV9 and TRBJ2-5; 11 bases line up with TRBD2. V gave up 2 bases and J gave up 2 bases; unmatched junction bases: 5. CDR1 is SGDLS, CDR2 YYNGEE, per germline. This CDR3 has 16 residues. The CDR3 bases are TGTGCCAGCAGCGTCGGGGTAGCGGGGGGGCAAGAGACCCAGTACTTC. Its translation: CASSVGVAGGQETQYF. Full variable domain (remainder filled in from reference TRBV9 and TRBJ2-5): DSGVTQTPKHLITATGQRVTLRCSPRSGDLSVYWYQQSLDQGLQFLIQYYNGEERAKGNILERFSAQQFPDLHSELNLSSLELGDSALYFCASSVGVAGGQETQYFGPGTRLLVL.

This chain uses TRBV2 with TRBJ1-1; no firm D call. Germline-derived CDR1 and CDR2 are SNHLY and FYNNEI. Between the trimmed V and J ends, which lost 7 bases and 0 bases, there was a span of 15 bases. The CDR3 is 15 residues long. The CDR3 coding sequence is TGTGCCAGCATGAGGGAGAATGGGCTGAACACTGAAGCTTTCTTT. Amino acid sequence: CASMRENGLNTEAFF.

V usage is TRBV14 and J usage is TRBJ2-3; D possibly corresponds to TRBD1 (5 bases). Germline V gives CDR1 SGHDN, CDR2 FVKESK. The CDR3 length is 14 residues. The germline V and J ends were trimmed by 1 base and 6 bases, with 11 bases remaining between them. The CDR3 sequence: CASSQVTGGDTQYF. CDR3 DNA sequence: TGTGCCAGCAGCCAAGTCACAGGTGGGGATACGCAGTATTTT.

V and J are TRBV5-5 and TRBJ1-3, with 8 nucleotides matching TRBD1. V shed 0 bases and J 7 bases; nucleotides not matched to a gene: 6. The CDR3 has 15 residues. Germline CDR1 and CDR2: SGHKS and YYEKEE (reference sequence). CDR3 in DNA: TGTGCCAGCAGCTTGGCTGGACAGGGCAGGAACACCATATATTTT. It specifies CASSLAGQGRNTIYF.

In DNA form, the CDR3 reads TGTGCCAGCAGGGAGCGGGGGGGCCGCCGTGAGCAGTTCTTC. It specifies CASRERGGRREQFF. V usage is TRBV21-1 and J usage is TRBJ2-1; TRBD2, the table's D call, was not compared with the DNA. TRBV21-1 is a pseudogene segment. CDR3 length equals 14 residues.

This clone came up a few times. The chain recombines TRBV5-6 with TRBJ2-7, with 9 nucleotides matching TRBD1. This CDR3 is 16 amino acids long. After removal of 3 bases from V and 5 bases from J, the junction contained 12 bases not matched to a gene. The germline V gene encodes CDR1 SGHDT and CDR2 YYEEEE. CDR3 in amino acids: CASSWGPGQGPHEQYF. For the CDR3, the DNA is TGTGCCAGCAGCTGGGGACCGGGACAGGGTCCCCACGAGCAGTACTTC.

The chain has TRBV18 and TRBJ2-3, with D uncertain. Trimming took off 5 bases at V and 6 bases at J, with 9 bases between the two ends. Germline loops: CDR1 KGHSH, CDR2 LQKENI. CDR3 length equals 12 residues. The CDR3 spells CASSSLADTQYF. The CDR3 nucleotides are TGTGCCAGCTCATCCCTGGCTGATACGCAGTATTTT.

As DNA, the CDR3 is TGTGCCAGCAGTACAGCGCACAGGGTCCAAGAGACCCAGTACTTC. It yields the protein CASSTAHRVQETQYF. The chain carries TRBV7-9 and TRBJ2-5; weak D call: TRBD1 (6 bases). This CDR3 region has 15 residues. V was shortened by 6 bases and J by 1 base, with 15 bases between the two germline ends. Germline CDR1 and CDR2: SEHNR and FQNEAQ (reference sequence).

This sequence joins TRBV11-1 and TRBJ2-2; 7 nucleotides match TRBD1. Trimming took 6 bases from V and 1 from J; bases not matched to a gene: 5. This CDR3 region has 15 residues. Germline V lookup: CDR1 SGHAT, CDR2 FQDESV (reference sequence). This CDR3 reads CASSSGTVNTGELFF. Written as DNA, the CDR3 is TGTGCCAGCAGTTCCGGGACAGTGAACACCGGGGAGCTGTTTTTT.

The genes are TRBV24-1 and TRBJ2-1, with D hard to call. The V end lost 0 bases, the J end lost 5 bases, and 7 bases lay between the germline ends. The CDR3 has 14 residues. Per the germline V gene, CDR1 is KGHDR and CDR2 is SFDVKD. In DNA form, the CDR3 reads TGTGCCACCAGTGATTTGCTCCGTAACAATGAGCAGTTCTTC. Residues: CATSDLLRNNEQFF.

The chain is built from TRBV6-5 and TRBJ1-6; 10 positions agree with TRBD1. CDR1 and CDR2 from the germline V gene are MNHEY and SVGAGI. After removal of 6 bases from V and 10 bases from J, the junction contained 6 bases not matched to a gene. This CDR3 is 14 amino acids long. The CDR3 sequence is CASRRTGGYSPLHF. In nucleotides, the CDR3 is TGTGCCAGCAGAAGGACAGGGGGTTACTCACCCCTCCACTTT.

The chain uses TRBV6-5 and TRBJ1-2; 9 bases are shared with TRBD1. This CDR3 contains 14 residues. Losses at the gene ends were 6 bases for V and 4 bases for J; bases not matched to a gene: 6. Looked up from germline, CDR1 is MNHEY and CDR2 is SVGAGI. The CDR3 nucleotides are TGTGCCAGCAGACTCGGACAGGGGTCCTATGGCTACACCTTC. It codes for CASRLGQGSYGYTF.

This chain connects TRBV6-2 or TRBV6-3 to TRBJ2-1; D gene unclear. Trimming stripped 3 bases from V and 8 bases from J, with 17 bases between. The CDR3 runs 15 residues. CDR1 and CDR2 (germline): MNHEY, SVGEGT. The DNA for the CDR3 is TGTGCCAGCAGTTATTTGGCTCCTTCGGGTGATGAGCAGTTCTTC. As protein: CASSYLAPSGDEQFF.

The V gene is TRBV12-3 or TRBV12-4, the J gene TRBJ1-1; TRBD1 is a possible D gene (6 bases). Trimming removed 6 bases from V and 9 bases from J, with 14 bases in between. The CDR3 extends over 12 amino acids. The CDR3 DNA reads TGTGCCAGCAGCCTATCCAGGGGACAAGCTTTCTTT. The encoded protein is CASSLSRGQAFF.

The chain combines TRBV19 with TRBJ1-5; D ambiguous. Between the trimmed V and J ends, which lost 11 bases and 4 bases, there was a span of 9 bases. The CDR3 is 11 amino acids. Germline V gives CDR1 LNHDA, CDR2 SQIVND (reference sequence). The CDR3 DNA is TGTGCCCGTGTAAATAATCAGCCCCAGCATTTT. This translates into CARVNNQPQHF.

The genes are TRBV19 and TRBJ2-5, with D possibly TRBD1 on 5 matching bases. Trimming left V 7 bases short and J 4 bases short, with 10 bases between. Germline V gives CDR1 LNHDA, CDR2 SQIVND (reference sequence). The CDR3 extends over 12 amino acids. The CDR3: CASTTRGETQYF. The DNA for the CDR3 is TGTGCCAGTACCACAAGGGGAGAGACCCAGTACTTC.

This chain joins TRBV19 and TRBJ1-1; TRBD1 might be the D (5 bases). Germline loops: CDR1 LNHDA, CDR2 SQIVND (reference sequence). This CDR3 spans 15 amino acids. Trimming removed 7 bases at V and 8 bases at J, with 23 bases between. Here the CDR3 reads CASIIWGGQSSEAFF. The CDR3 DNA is TGTGCCAGTATTATTTGGGGGGGTCAGTCGTCGGAAGCTTTCTTT.

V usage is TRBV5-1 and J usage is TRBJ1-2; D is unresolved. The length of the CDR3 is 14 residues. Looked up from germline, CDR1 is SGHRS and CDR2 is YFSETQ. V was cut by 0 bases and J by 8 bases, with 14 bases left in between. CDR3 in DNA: TGCGCCAGCAGCTTGGATGGGCTGAATCCCGGCTACACCTTC. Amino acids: CASSLDGLNPGYTF.

Written as DNA, the CDR3 is TGTGCCAGCAGTTTGGCGAGGTCTGAAGCTTTCTTT. Protein product: CASSLARSEAFF. The chain links TRBV28 to TRBJ1-1; the D is unclear. CDR3 size: 12 residues. V was cut by 3 bases and J by 6 bases, with 8 bases left in between. Germline assignment: CDR1 MDHEN and CDR2 SYDVKM.

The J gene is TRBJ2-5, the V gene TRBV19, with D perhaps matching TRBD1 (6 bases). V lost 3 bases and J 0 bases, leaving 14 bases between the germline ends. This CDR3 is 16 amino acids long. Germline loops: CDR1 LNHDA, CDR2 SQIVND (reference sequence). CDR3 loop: CASSIRSRGNQETQYF. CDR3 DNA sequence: TGTGCCAGTAGTATTCGGTCCAGGGGTAACCAAGAGACCCAGTACTTC.

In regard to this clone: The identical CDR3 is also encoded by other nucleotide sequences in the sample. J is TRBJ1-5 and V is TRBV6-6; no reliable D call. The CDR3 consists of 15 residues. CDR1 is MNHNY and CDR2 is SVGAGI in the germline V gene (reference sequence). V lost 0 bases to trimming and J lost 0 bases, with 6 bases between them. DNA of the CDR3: TGTGCCAGCAGTTACTCCGGTGGTAGCAATCAGCCCCAGCATTTT. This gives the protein CASSYSGGSNQPQHF.

The CDR3 region is CASSQGQTSTDTQYF. Written as DNA, the CDR3 is TGTGCCAGCAGCCAAGGCCAGACTAGCACAGATACGCAGTATTTT. The chain combines TRBV3-1 (or the pseudogene TRBV3-2) with TRBJ2-3; unclear D gene. From germline, CDR1 is LGHDT and CDR2 YNNKEL (reference sequence). This CDR3 is 15 amino acids long. With 1 base removed from V and 0 bases from J, the gap between germline ends came to 8 bases.

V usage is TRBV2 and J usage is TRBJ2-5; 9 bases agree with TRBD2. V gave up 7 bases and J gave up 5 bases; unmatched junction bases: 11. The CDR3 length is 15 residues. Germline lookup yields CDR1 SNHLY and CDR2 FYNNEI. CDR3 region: CASTPWAGGHETQYF. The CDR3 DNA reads TGTGCCAGCACCCCTTGGGCGGGGGGGCATGAGACCCAGTACTTC. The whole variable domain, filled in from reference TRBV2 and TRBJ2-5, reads EPEVTQTPSHQVTQMGQEVILRCVPISNHLYFYWYRQILGQKVEFLVSFYNNEISEKSEIFDDQFSVERPDGSNFTLKIRSTKLEDSAMYFCASTPWAGGHETQYFGPGTRLLVL.

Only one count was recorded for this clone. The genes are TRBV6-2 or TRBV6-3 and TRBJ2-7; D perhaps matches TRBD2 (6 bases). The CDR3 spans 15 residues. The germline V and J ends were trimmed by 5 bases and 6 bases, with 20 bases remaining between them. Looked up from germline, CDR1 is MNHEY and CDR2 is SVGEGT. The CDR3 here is CASSPSGAVVGEQYF. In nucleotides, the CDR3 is TGTGCCAGCAGTCCGTCGGGAGCTGTTGTAGGCGAGCAGTACTTC.

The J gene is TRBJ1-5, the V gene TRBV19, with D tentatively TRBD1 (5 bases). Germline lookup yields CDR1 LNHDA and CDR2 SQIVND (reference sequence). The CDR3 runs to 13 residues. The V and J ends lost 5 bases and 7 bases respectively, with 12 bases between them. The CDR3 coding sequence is TGTGCCAGTAGTGCTCAGGGCGGACAGCCCCAGCATTTT. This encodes CASSAQGGQPQHF.

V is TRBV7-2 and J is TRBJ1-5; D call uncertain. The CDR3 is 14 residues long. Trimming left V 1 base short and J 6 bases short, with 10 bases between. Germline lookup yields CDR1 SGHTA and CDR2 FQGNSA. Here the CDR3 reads CASSLGRGGQPQHF. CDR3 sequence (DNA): TGTGCCAGCAGCTTAGGCAGAGGAGGTCAGCCCCAGCATTTT.